The source of this T cell receptor (beta chain) is a study of blood T cell repertoires in COVID-19. Study-level background: The United States, Italy and Spain provided the acute and convalescent COVID-19 samples. From T cells, B-cell-depleted T cells, or PBMCs came the material, which was cDNA or gDNA.

Original processing notes: Estimates of nucleated cell counts were drawn from the amplification of reference gene primers. The table came from immunoSEQ multiplex PCR; TCRdb's copy has only in-frame clones and leaves some out. Clonal size and the V and J genes are those of that table, whereas D and trimming came from the DNA. Seen here are 95,000 to 150,000 clones, around nine tenths observed once, and the top ten hold approximately 1%. With 6 bases removed from V and 2 bases from J, the gap between germline ends came to 10 bases. The CDR3 contains 13 residues. Germline CDR1 and CDR2: SGHAT and FQNNGV.

This chain connects TRBV11-2 to TRBJ2-5, with D tentatively TRBD2 (6 bases). The origin of this receptor is a woman aged 80 or over with acute or convalescent COVID-19. The sample was peripheral blood. The CDR3 is CASSLAPQETQYF. The CDR3 bases are TGTGCCAGCAGTCTAGCGCCGCAAGAGACCCAGTACTTC.